This passage covers 25 T cell receptor beta chains from one sample sequenced in a study of blood T cells in healthy people across ages. A second PCR, run for 7 to 11 cycles, used a sample-barcoded 5' primer plus a J-beta primer mix. TCRdb reprocessed the 5' RACE reads via MiXCR and lists one record per CDR3 protein. In the table there are about 640,000 distinct CDR3 sequences, 58% of which are singletons. Input material: blood. These receptors all come from a man aged 60 to 75 in good health.

This clonotype turned up a few times. V usage is TRBV5-1 and J usage is TRBJ2-1, with 13 bases identical to TRBD2. The ends lost 0 bases at V and 9 bases at J; junction bases unmatched: 6. Germline V gene sequence: CDR1 SGHRS, CDR2 YFSETQ. CDR3 length: 16 residues. The CDR3 DNA reads as TGCGCCAGCAGCTTGGGACTAGCGGGGGGAGTAGCTGAGCAGTTCTTC. This encodes CASSLGLAGGVAEQFF.

The sample holds one count of this clonotype. The chain uses TRBV11-1 and TRBJ2-3; D gene unclear. CDR1 SGHAT and CDR2 FQDESV come from the germline V gene (reference sequence). Between the trimmed V and J ends, which lost 6 bases and 3 bases, there was a span of 19 bases. This CDR3 is 16 amino acids long. CDR3 protein: CASRAIGIQTTDTQYF. CDR3 coding DNA: TGTGCCAGCAGAGCTATTGGCATCCAAACTACAGATACGCAGTATTTT.

DNA for the CDR3: TGCAGTGCTAGTATCGGGGGCGTGTCTGGGGCCAACGTCCTGACTTTC. Translating gives CSASIGGVSGANVLTF. This chain links TRBV20-1 with TRBJ2-6; D possibly uses TRBD1 or TRBD2 (6 bases each). CDR1 is DFQATT, CDR2 SNEGSKA, per germline (reference sequence). V was shortened by 3 bases and J by 1 base, with 13 bases between the two germline ends. This CDR3 contains 16 residues.

The V call is TRBV12-3 or TRBV12-4, the J call TRBJ1-2; a possible D gene is TRBD1 (6 bases). V lost 3 bases and J 5 bases, leaving 22 bases between the germline ends. This CDR3 is built from 17 residues. CDR3 bases: TGTGCCAGCAGTTTTGGGGGGGCCGGAGATACGCAGTATGGCTACACCTTC. It translates to CASSFGGAGDTQYGYTF.

The V and J genes are TRBV29-1 and TRBJ2-7, with TRBD1 matching over 8 bases. Germline CDR1 reads SQVTM; CDR2 reads ANQGSEA. With V trimmed by 5 bases and J by 6 bases, 15 bases remained unmatched. The CDR3 covers 15 residues. The CDR3 DNA is TGCAGCGTTAGAGAAGGGACAGGACAGCTCCGCGAGCAGTACTTC. Residues: CSVREGTGQLREQYF.

This sequence joins TRBV19 and TRBJ2-1, with D maybe TRBD1 (5 bases). V was pared by 4 bases and J by 12 bases, with 22 bases between. Germline CDR1 is LNHDA and CDR2 is SQIVND (reference sequence). CDR3 length: 15 amino acids. This chain's CDR3 is CASSTTWGSHDRQFF. CDR3 coding DNA: TGTGCCAGTAGTACGACCTGGGGCTCTCATGATAGGCAGTTCTTC.

The chain carries TRBV7-8 and TRBJ2-1; 12 bases map to TRBD1. Germline trimming cut 1 base from V and 2 bases from J; bases unmatched to any gene: 3. Germline lookup yields CDR1 SGHVS and CDR2 FQNEAQ. The CDR3 sequence is 17 residues long. The DNA of the CDR3 is TGTGCCAGCAGCTTAGGGGGACAGGGGGCTACCTACAATGAGCAGTTCTTC. Encoded protein: CASSLGGQGATYNEQFF.

This clonotype came up once. The CDR3 DNA is TGTGCCAGCAGCTTATTGGCAGGGTTGACCACAGATACGCAGTATTTT. It codes for CASSLLAGLTTDTQYF. This rearrangement joins TRBV11-2 to TRBJ2-3; D might be TRBD1 (5 bases). V was pared by 2 bases and J by 2 bases, with 14 bases between. The germline V gene has CDR1 SGHAT and CDR2 FQNNGV. The CDR3 is made up of 16 amino acids.

The J gene is TRBJ2-7, the V gene TRBV7-9, with unresolved D. Between the trimmed V and J ends, which lost 1 base and 7 bases, there was a span of 8 bases. The germline V gene encodes CDR1 SEHNR and CDR2 FQNEAQ (reference sequence). The CDR3 runs to 12 residues. This chain's CDR3 is CASSLEPNEQYF. CDR3 DNA: TGTGCCAGCAGCTTAGAACCCAATGAGCAGTACTTC.

The V and J genes are TRBV20-1 and TRBJ1-1, with 9 bases identical to TRBD1. The CDR3 spans 14 residues. In germline, CDR1 is DFQATT, CDR2 SNEGSKA (reference sequence). V was pared by 6 bases and J by 1 base, with 6 bases of the junction left unmatched. As DNA, the CDR3 is TGCAGTGCCGCCGGGACAGGGTGGAACACTGAAGCTTTCTTT. It specifies CSAAGTGWNTEAFF.

J is TRBJ1-5 and V is TRBV4-1; perhaps TRBD1 as D (5 bases). The CDR3 loop spans 15 amino acids. V lost 1 base and J 9 bases, leaving 16 bases between the germline ends. CDR1 is MGHRA, CDR2 YSYEKL, per germline. CDR3 region: CASSQAQGPGGPQHF. CDR3 bases: TGCGCCAGCAGCCAAGCCCAGGGCCCCGGGGGGCCCCAGCATTTT.

This clonotype was recorded only once. This chain links TRBV28 with TRBJ2-5, with D hard to call. The CDR3 length is 16 residues. Per the germline V gene, CDR1 is MDHEN and CDR2 is SYDVKM. V was cut by 5 bases and J by 0 bases, with 16 bases left in between. CDR3 amino acids: CASSPSWTPYQETQYF. In DNA form, the CDR3 reads TGTGCCAGCAGTCCCTCCTGGACGCCTTACCAAGAGACCCAGTACTTC.

This sequence joins TRBV3-1 and TRBJ1-4; 8 bases align to TRBD1. The V and J ends lost 8 bases and 8 bases, in that order; junction bases with no gene match: 10. In germline, CDR1 is LGHDT, CDR2 YNNKEL (reference sequence). This CDR3 is built from 14 residues. CDR3 in amino acids: CASGETGGREKLFF. CDR3 in DNA: TGTGCCAGCGGGGAAACAGGGGGGCGAGAAAAACTGTTTTTT.

This rearrangement joins TRBV4-1 to TRBJ2-3; perhaps TRBD1 as D (6 bases). The V gene's germline CDR1 is MGHRA and CDR2 YSYEKL. The CDR3 is 16 amino acids. Trimming left V 3 bases short and J 1 base short, with 14 bases between. CDR3 DNA sequence: TGCGCCAGCAGCCATATATGGACAGACGGCACAGATACGCAGTATTTT. It yields the protein CASSHIWTDGTDTQYF.

This clonotype was seen only a few times. V gene TRBV7-9 combines with J gene TRBJ2-7, with 10 nucleotides matching TRBD1. The CDR3 contains 15 residues. V gave up 5 bases and J gave up 3 bases; unmatched junction bases: 7. CDR1 is SEHNR, CDR2 FQNEAQ, per germline (reference sequence). The CDR3 loop reads CASSIGTGAFYEQYF. The CDR3 bases are TGTGCCAGCAGCATCGGGACAGGGGCTTTCTACGAGCAGTACTTC.

This clonotype was observed a few times. The chain uses TRBV20-1 and TRBJ1-1; the match to TRBD1 covers 10 bases. The CDR3 covers 13 residues. Unmatched junction bases numbered 4, after V lost 5 bases and J lost 4 bases. CDR1 and CDR2 from the germline V gene are DFQATT and SNEGSKA (reference sequence). The chain's CDR3 is CSARGTGATEAFF. Here the CDR3 DNA reads TGCAGTGCTCGCGGGACAGGGGCCACTGAAGCTTTCTTT.

The V gene is TRBV14, the J gene TRBJ2-5; D may be TRBD1 (6 bases). There are 15 residues in the CDR3. The V end lost 4 bases, the J end lost 1 base, and 13 bases lay between the germline ends. Germline V CDR1 and CDR2: SGHDN, FVKESK. The CDR3 protein is CASSRNRQAQETQYF. DNA of the CDR3: TGTGCCAGCAGCCGAAACCGACAGGCCCAAGAGACCCAGTACTTC.

The rearrangement joins TRBV6-6 to TRBJ1-2; 8 nucleotides line up with TRBD1. Germline trimming cut 7 bases from V and 2 bases from J; bases unmatched to any gene: 15. Per germline, CDR1 MNHNY and CDR2 SVGAGI (reference sequence). The length of the CDR3 is 17 residues. The CDR3, as DNA: TGTGCCAGCAACCTAGGATCCAGGACAGGGCCAAACTATGGCTACACCTTC. Encoded protein: CASNLGSRTGPNYGYTF.

The CDR3 region is CSATPSGGFDTQYF. CDR3 DNA sequence: TGCAGTGCTACCCCTAGCGGGGGGTTCGATACGCAGTATTTT. This rearrangement joins TRBV20-1 to TRBJ2-3; 11 bases are a match to TRBD2. The V gene end was trimmed by 4 bases and the J gene end by 6 bases; junction bases not matched to a gene: 6. The CDR3 is made up of 14 amino acids. Germline V gene lookup returns CDR1 DFQATT and CDR2 SNEGSKA (reference sequence).

The genes are TRBV10-3 and TRBJ2-5; TRBD1 aligns across 9 bases. V dropped 4 bases and J dropped 3; count of bases not matched to a gene: 3. This CDR3 region has 14 residues. Per germline, CDR1 ENHRY and CDR2 SYGVKD. The CDR3 nucleotides are TGTGCCATCAGTGGACAGGGGGGAGAAGAGACCCAGTACTTC. This sequence encodes CAISGQGGEETQYF.

This clonotype was seen only a few times. The chain employs TRBV7-2 and TRBJ2-5; D may be TRBD2 (6 bases). The CDR3 loop spans 14 amino acids. Trimming removed 2 bases at V and 5 bases at J, with 12 bases between. Looked up from germline, CDR1 is SGHTA and CDR2 is FQGNSA. Here the CDR3 DNA reads TGTGCCAGCAGCTTATCCAGGGCGGGGGAGACCCAGTACTTC. This encodes CASSLSRAGETQYF.

This sequence joins TRBV7-2 and TRBJ2-5, with TRBD2 as a possible D gene (7 bases). V lost 7 bases to trimming and J lost 2 bases, with 17 bases between them. CDR1 and CDR2 from the germline V gene are SGHTA and FQGNSA. The CDR3 consists of 15 residues. The CDR3 here is CASTRAGTRQETQYF. The DNA for the CDR3 is TGTGCCAGCACCCGAGCGGGGACAAGACAAGAGACCCAGTACTTC.

The chain recombines TRBV6-5 with TRBJ2-3; 8 bases line up with TRBD2. Germline V gives CDR1 MNHEY, CDR2 SVGAGI. CDR3 length equals 15 residues. V shed 6 bases, J shed 1 base, and the junction held 6 bases outside the gene matches. As DNA, the CDR3 is TGTGCCAGCAGGGGTAGCGGGGTAGGCACAGATACGCAGTATTTT. Its translation: CASRGSGVGTDTQYF.

This clonotype appeared a few times. V is TRBV13 and J is TRBJ2-7; D is unresolved. Per the germline V gene, CDR1 is PRHDT and CDR2 is FYEKMQ (reference sequence). The CDR3 runs 15 residues. V was trimmed by 5 bases and J by 2 bases, leaving 16 bases between them. The CDR3 loop reads CASSPAGRRAYEQYF. CDR3 DNA sequence: TGTGCCAGCAGCCCAGCAGGCAGGCGAGCCTACGAGCAGTACTTC.

This chain connects TRBV7-2 to TRBJ2-7; D remains unclear. V lost 5 bases to trimming and J lost 3 bases, with 8 bases between them. The CDR3 spans 12 residues. The germline V gene has CDR1 SGHTA and CDR2 FQGNSA. The CDR3 is CASSADNYEQYF. The CDR3 nucleotides are TGTGCCAGCAGCGCAGACAACTACGAGCAGTACTTC. The entire variable domain, with the rest obtained from reference TRBV7-2 and TRBJ2-7, is as follows: GAGVSQSPSNKVTEKGKDVELRCDPISGHTALYWYRQSLGQGLEFLIYFQGNSAPDKSGLPSDRFSAERTGGSVSTLTIQRTQQEDSAVYLCASSADNYEQYFGPGTRLTVT.